These T cell receptor beta chains were read from a single sample in a study of T-cell memory formation after mild COVID-19. In TCRdb, the 5' RACE reads were re-called with MiXCR into one record per CDR3 protein. The top ten hold around 2.4% of the sample, which has some 190,000 distinct CDR3 sequences, 15% to 20% seen once. The sequenced material came from PBMCs or a T cell subset sorted from them (not recorded which). These receptors were taken from an adult woman who had mild COVID-19 (a few samples of this study predate the infection). Cell type and time point are not known. CDR3s include the opening cysteine and the closing phenylalanine or tryptophan. The order of the fields is clone size, D gene, V gene, J gene, CDR3 DNA, CDR3 protein. The D gene is left open where the match is weak. Clone size is not always given. Where it is, it says once, few, many or a class for expanded clones.

many	.	TRBV7-2	TRBJ2-4	TGTGCCAGCAGCCTATACGGCATTCAGTACTTC	CASSLYGIQYF
.	.	TRBV20-1	TRBJ2-1	TGCAGTGCTAGAGATCTCCTCAATGAGCAGTTCTTC	CSARDLLNEQFF
many	.	TRBV6-2/TRBV6-3	TRBJ2-1	TGTGCCAGCAGACGAGCCTCTCCGGGCAATGAGCAGTTCTTC	CASRRASPGNEQFF
.	.	TRBV11-2	TRBJ1-2	TGTGCCAGCAACAAACAGGGTGATGGCTACACCTTC	CASNKQGDGYTF
few	.	TRBV7-8	TRBJ2-1	TGTGCCAGCAGCTTAGAGTTAGGCAGGGCAAACAATGAGCAGTTCTTC	CASSLELGRANNEQFF
.	TRBD1	TRBV6-5	TRBJ1-5	TGTGCCAGCAGTGGACAGGCCAATCAGCCCCAGCATTTT	CASSGQANQPQHF
few	TRBD2	TRBV30	TRBJ2-1	TGTGCCTGGACCGAGGGACTAGCGGTGAGCTCCTACAATGAGCAGTTCTTC	CAWTEGLAVSSYNEQFF
few	.	TRBV5-6	TRBJ1-2	TGTGCCAGCAAATCAAGAGAAAACAGGGAGACCTATGGCTACACCTTC	CASKSRENRETYGYTF
.	.	TRBV29-1	TRBJ2-2	TGCAGCGTTTACCCTCAGGGAAGACCGGGGGAGCTGTTTTTT	CSVYPQGRPGELFF
few	.	TRBV12-3/TRBV12-4	TRBJ2-6	TGTGCCAGCAGGAGGCGGGGCCAGAACTCTGGGGCCAACGTCCTGACTTTC	CASRRRGQNSGANVLTF
once	.	TRBV19	TRBJ2-7	TGTGCCAGTAGTCCCCCGAGGCAGGCCTACGAGCAGTACTTC	CASSPPRQAYEQYF
.	TRBD1	TRBV4-3	TRBJ1-6	TGCGCCAGCAGCCAGGGGGGACAGGGGAATAATTCACCCCTCCACTTT	CASSQGGQGNNSPLHF
.	.	TRBV19	TRBJ2-5	TGTGCCAGTAGTGCCCCCTCTAGGCCAGGGGTCGGAGAGACCCAGTACTTC	CASSAPSRPGVGETQYF
.	TRBD2	TRBV12-3/TRBV12-4	TRBJ2-3	TGTGCCAGCAGTTTAAGCGGGGGGCCACGCACAGATACGCAGTATTTT	CASSLSGGPRTDTQYF
few	.	TRBV5-1	TRBJ2-7	TGCGCCAGCAGCTCACTAGCAAACGGTGTGGAGCAGTACTTC	CASSSLANGVEQYF
.	.	TRBV6-5	TRBJ2-7	TGTGCCAGCAGCGCGTCCGGGTTGCACGAGCAGTACTTC	CASSASGLHEQYF